A selection of T cell receptor beta chains follows, all from one sample in a study of cytomegalovirus exposure and HLA in healthy donors. This table comes from immunoSEQ multiplex PCR, and its TCRdb copy is limited to in-frame clones, with some not included. The table includes 100,000 to 150,000 clones, 65% to 85% detected once. The sample comprised PBMCs. The source is a young man in good health and CMV-seropositive. Both conserved end residues are part of each CDR3. The order of the fields is D gene, J gene, clone size, CDR3 length, V gene, CDR3 DNA, CDR3 protein. The D gene is left open where the match is weak. Size tells how often a clone was seen (once, few, many) or the class of an expanded clone, and some rows leave it out.

d_call: TRBD2
j_call: TRBJ2-5
clone_size: .
cdr3_length: 15
v_call: TRBV27
cdr3_nt: TGTGCCAGCAGCCTTGCGGCGGGGGGGTATGGGACCCAGTACTTC
cdr3_aa: CASSLAAGGYGTQYF

d_call: TRBD1
j_call: TRBJ2-1
clone_size: .
cdr3_length: 17
v_call: TRBV4-2
cdr3_nt: TGTGCCAGCAGCCAAGATTTAGGGACAGACACCTACAATGAGCAGTTCTTC
cdr3_aa: CASSQDLGTDTYNEQFF

d_call: .
j_call: TRBJ1-3
clone_size: once
cdr3_length: 15
v_call: TRBV7-6
cdr3_nt: TGTGCCAGCAGCTTAAGGGGTTTGCCTGGAAACACCATATATTTT
cdr3_aa: CASSLRGLPGNTIYF

d_call: TRBD2
j_call: TRBJ2-1
clone_size: .
cdr3_length: 17
v_call: TRBV7-2
cdr3_nt: TGTGCCAGCAGCTCCCGGGCTCTAGCGGGGTCCTACAATGAGCAGTTCTTC
cdr3_aa: CASSSRALAGSYNEQFF

d_call: TRBD1
j_call: TRBJ2-2
clone_size: .
cdr3_length: 13
v_call: TRBV6-4
cdr3_nt: TGTGCCAGCAGTGGGGACAGCACCGGGGAGCTGTTTTTT
cdr3_aa: CASSGDSTGELFF

d_call: TRBD2
j_call: TRBJ2-1
clone_size: .
cdr3_length: 15
v_call: TRBV5-5
cdr3_nt: TGTGCCAGCAGCTTGATAGCGGGAGAGGCAGGGGAGCAGTTCTTC
cdr3_aa: CASSLIAGEAGEQFF

d_call: TRBD1
j_call: TRBJ1-4
clone_size: few
cdr3_length: 14
v_call: TRBV10-3
cdr3_nt: TGTGCCATCAGGGCGACAGGGTTTAATGAAAAACTGTTTTTT
cdr3_aa: CAIRATGFNEKLFF

d_call: TRBD1
j_call: TRBJ1-2
clone_size: .
cdr3_length: 17
v_call: TRBV23-1
cdr3_nt: TGCGCCAGCAGTCAACCAGACAGGGGTGGGGAGTGGTATGGCTACACCTTC
cdr3_aa: CASSQPDRGGEWYGYTF

d_call: .
j_call: TRBJ2-5
clone_size: .
cdr3_length: 16
v_call: TRBV10-3
cdr3_nt: TGTGCCATCAGTGACGGCGGCCGTCCCCTCCAAGAGACCCAGTACTTC
cdr3_aa: CAISDGGRPLQETQYF

d_call: .
j_call: TRBJ2-5
clone_size: .
cdr3_length: 18
v_call: TRBV21-1
cdr3_nt: TGTGCCAGCAGCAAAGAGACTAGCGGGAGGTCTGGGGAAGAGACCCAGTACTTC
cdr3_aa: CASSKETSGRSGEETQYF

d_call: TRBD1
j_call: TRBJ2-3
clone_size: .
cdr3_length: 16
v_call: TRBV5-1
cdr3_nt: TGCGCCAGCAGCACCGGGACAGGGGGGTTCACAGATACGCAGTATTTT
cdr3_aa: CASSTGTGGFTDTQYF

d_call: TRBD2
j_call: TRBJ2-1
clone_size: .
cdr3_length: 19
v_call: TRBV7-9
cdr3_nt: TGTGCCAGCAGCCTGCGACTAGCGGGAGGGCCGGGATCCTACAATGAGCAGTTCTTC
cdr3_aa: CASSLRLAGGPGSYNEQFF

d_call: .
j_call: TRBJ1-2
clone_size: once
cdr3_length: 12
v_call: TRBV6-6
cdr3_nt: TGTGCCAGCAGTTATAACGCAGGTCTCTACACCTTC
cdr3_aa: CASSYNAGLYTF

d_call: .
j_call: TRBJ2-7
clone_size: .
cdr3_length: 18
v_call: TRBV12-2
cdr3_nt: TGTGCAAGTCGCTTAGCGCGGGAGGACCAACGGGGGTACTACGAGCAGTACTTC
cdr3_aa: CASRLAREDQRGYYEQYF